This TCR beta chain was sequenced in a study of PD-1 blockade in classical Hodgkin lymphoma. Study conclusions and caveats: Baseline diversity in complete responders resembled that of newly diagnosed patients. CD4+ TCR diversity, unlike CD8+, climbed significantly by C4D1.

For this clone: Its antigen remains unidentified.

Here immunoSEQ multiplex PCR was the method, and the copy in TCRdb shows in-frame clones only, minus some. The sample contains some 93,000 clones, 75% to 85% of which appear only once. Trimming took off 4 bases at V and 2 bases at J, with 10 bases between the two ends. This CDR3 has 13 residues. CDR1 SGHRS and CDR2 YFSETQ come from the germline V gene. Time point: cycle 4 day 1 (C4D1), after 6 weeks of nivolumab. All patients experienced relapse after autologous stem cell transplantation, and brentuximab vedotin exposure was variable. Each best response was a complete response, a partial response or progressive disease.

V usage is TRBV5-1 and J usage is TRBJ2-7; D not resolved. This sample comprised peripheral blood mononuclear cells (PBMCs), obtained before the fourth cycle of nivolumab. This receptor was taken from a human donor with classical Hodgkin lymphoma. The CDR3 sequence is CASSGPPAYEQYF. The CDR3 bases are TGCGCCAGCAGCGGACCGCCCGCCTACGAGCAGTACTTC.